Reported below is one T cell receptor beta chain. What it binds is unknown. Healthy bone marrow donors made up the donors. PCR primers comprised 60 Vbeta and 13 Jbeta primers. Assay used: immunoSEQ multiplex PCR; TCRdb lists only in-frame clones, some missing. The data show fewer than 150,000 clones, with 73% seen just once and around an eighth held by the top ten. In germline, CDR1 is MDHEN, CDR2 SYDVKM. This CDR3 comprises 12 residues. V shed 7 bases and J shed 3 bases, with 9 bases lying between them. These data belong to a study of cytomegalovirus exposure and HLA in healthy donors. Turning to the study itself: Some 80 million unique TCRs from HLA-typed donors were held in an early data release. Overall study findings and caveats: The productive fraction for most TCR beta V segments was about 90% or about 30% in an earlier analysis. Later on, analysis showed that most CMV-associated TCR beta chains appeared to be HLA-restricted.

This sequence was found in a human donor in good health. The chain joins TRBV28 to TRBJ1-2; D is perhaps TRBD1 (5 bases). The sample was PBMCs. In DNA form, the CDR3 reads TGTGCCAGCATAGACAGATACTATGGCTACACCTTC. Translating it yields CASIDRYYGYTF.